This T cell receptor beta chain comes out of a study of CD8+ T cells in alopecia areata (dated by TCRdb to 2017 to 2018). About the investigation overall: The treated patients, all with moderate-to-severe alopecia areata, were enrolled in an open-label pilot trial of oral tofacitinib given at 5 to 10 mg twice daily. TCRbeta CDR3 regions were amplified by immunoSEQ multiplex PCR using 35 Vbeta forward and 13 Jbeta reverse primers. RNA came from the PAXgene miRNA kit for fixed scalp, the miRNeasy kit for PBMCs, and the RNeasy kit for mouse skin. Scalp clonality was compared across normal scalp (n=4), patchy alopecia areata scalp (n=8), and alopecia totalis/universalis scalp (n=8). The study used high-throughput TCRbeta sequencing to examine T cell clonal expansion in alopecia areata, in both the C3H/HeJ mouse model and human patients. On the human side, TCRbeta sequencing was run on scalp tissue and on sorted CD4+ and CD8+ peripheral blood T cells from healthy controls and from alopecia areata patients with either patchy or totalis/universalis disease. Tofacitinib was given for 6 to 18 months, followed by 6 months of follow-up off drug to assess delayed response and recurrence. Patients on tofacitinib were biopsied at baseline and after 4 and 24 weeks of treatment, and several of the patients also had a later scalp biopsy.

In light of the paper, this sample's time point label describes: baseline before oral tofacitinib. From alopecia areata patients, peripheral blood was collected along with lesional scalp punch biopsies. PBMCs were isolated by density centrifugation and stained for CD3, CD4 and CD8, after which CD4+ and CD8+ T cells were sorted on a FACSAria. Preparation of the library involved the immunoSEQ multiplex PCR assay. To provide template for TCR sequencing, every sample had RNA extracted and reverse transcribed into cDNA. First-strand cDNA was synthesized with SuperScript III using a 2:1 mix of oligo-dT and random hexamers. A synthetic immune receptor repertoire was used to assess amplification bias, and residual bias was removed computationally. In the paper's pipeline: After raw reads were preprocessed to remove errors, the CDR3 was defined following IMGT conventions as running from the conserved cysteine to phenylalanine. To get clonality, Shannon entropy was normalized by log2 of the number of productive unique TCRs and the result was subtracted from 1. Whether scalp clones were CD4 or CD8 was inferred by matching scalp TCRbeta sequences against CD4 and CD8 repertoires sorted from blood. TCRdb mirrors the immuneACCESS table, restricted to in-frame sequences. Some clones are absent from its copies; in checked studies, under half trace to an unresolved V gene, and the reason for the others is unknown. The V and J calls and clone size were taken over from that table, and D and trimming were inferred from the DNA. A total of some 170,000 clones appear in this sample, 65% to 75% of them only once. Of the sample, approximately 10% falls within the top ten clones.

The CDR3, cysteine through phenylalanine, is 11 amino acids long. The only DNA kept is the CDR3, 33 bases in frame from the first base. Deletion took 5 bases off V and 3 bases off J, with a span of 5 bases between the germline ends. The germline V gene encodes CDR1 SEHNR and CDR2 FQNEAQ (reference sequence). In the case of this clone: What antigen it recognizes has not been identified. No per-base quality is available; no much larger clone lies one base away. Other DNA sequences from this sample encode an identical CDR3 as well.

Broader findings and caveats from the paper: Compared with normal scalp, lesional scalp had higher clonality and more expanded CD8+ clones, particularly in alopecia totalis/universalis, a pattern that suggests antigenic drive. Resident alphabeta T cells in normal human skin are also sequenced, complicating scalp TCR repertoire analysis, unlike mouse skin dominated by gammadelta T cells. Shared TCR sequences between patients were less evident than in mice, which may be partly attributable to HLA diversity in the patient population.

Sequenced here: CD8+ T cells sorted from blood, sampled at week 0. The TCR was taken from a human donor with alopecia areata. The V gene is TRBV7-9 and the J gene is TRBJ2-7, with the D segment identity uncertain. The DNA sequence reads TGTGCCAGCAGCCCGGGCTACGAGCAGTACTTC. Its protein product is CASSPGYEQYF.